Following are 2 T cell receptor beta chains from one sample sequenced in a study of molecular identifiers for immune sequencing clone quantification. TCRdb itself ran the PCR reads through MiXCR, one entry per CDR3 protein. Of approximately 590,000 distinct CDR3 sequences listed, approximately 24% are singletons. Sequenced sample: naive CD8+ T cells from blood, with Jurkat cell RNA spiked in. The subset: FACS-sorted CD8+CD4-CCR7+CD45RA+ naive T cells. The receptors derive from a human donor in good health. Some libraries in this study had Jurkat cell RNA spiked in.

This clonotype was found many times. The chain recombines TRBV7-3 with TRBJ1-1; D uncertain. The ends were cut back, 0 bases at V and 7 bases at J, with 9 bases in the middle. The CDR3 length is 13 residues. CDR1 and CDR2 (germline): SGHTA, FQGTGA. This CDR3 reads CASSLTGSDEAFF. The CDR3 DNA reads TGTGCCAGCAGCTTAACGGGTTCAGATGAAGCTTTCTTT.

A few counts support this clonotype. This chain joins TRBV29-1 and TRBJ2-7; D uncertain. The germline gives CDR1 SQVTM, CDR2 ANQGSEA. The CDR3 runs 11 residues. Trimming took off 5 bases at V and 3 bases at J, with 8 bases between the two ends. CDR3 in amino acids: CSVMGNYEQYF. As DNA, the CDR3 is TGCAGCGTTATGGGGAACTACGAGCAGTACTTC.